The 31 T cell receptor beta chains below all came from one sample that was sequenced in a study of tumor-infiltrating lymphocytes in localized non-small cell lung cancer. Measured with immunoSEQ multiplex PCR; TCRdb has only the in-frame clones, and not every one. The sample holds 10,000 to 15,000 clones; roughly 80% are singletons and the top ten take roughly 12%. The material sequenced was uninvolved lung tissue not adjacent to the tumor. Source of these receptors: a human donor with non-small cell lung cancer.

J is TRBJ2-4 and V is TRBV2, with D possibly matching TRBD2 (5 bases). The V end lost 7 bases, the J end lost 1 base, and 17 bases lay between the germline ends. The CDR3 runs to 16 residues. The germline gives CDR1 SNHLY, CDR2 FYNNEI. CDR3 residues: CASTADGIAAKNIQYF. The CDR3 coding sequence is TGTGCCAGCACGGCTGACGGGATTGCGGCCAAAAACATTCAGTACTTC.

The chain joins TRBV30 to TRBJ1-1; no reliable D call. Germline CDR1 is GTSNPN and CDR2 is SVGIG (reference sequence). This CDR3 is built from 14 residues. V was pared by 0 bases and J by 2 bases, with 10 bases between. The CDR3 region is CAWSVTSVNTEAFF. In DNA, the CDR3 is TGTGCCTGGAGTGTAACATCCGTAAACACTGAAGCTTTCTTT.

This clone was seen a few times. This rearrangement joins TRBV19 to TRBJ2-5; 9 nucleotides agree with TRBD1. Germline V gene data show CDR1 as LNHDA and CDR2 as SQIVND (reference sequence). Trimming at V came to 0 bases and at J to 7 bases, leaving 9 bases not matched to a gene. The CDR3 is 16 amino acids. The CDR3 DNA reads TGTGCCAGTAGTATAGACTTGACAGGGGGGTACGTGACCCAGTACTTC. Encoded protein: CASSIDLTGGYVTQYF.

The rearrangement uses TRBV28 and TRBJ2-1; D uncertain. The CDR3 contains 11 residues. The V gene's germline CDR1 is MDHEN and CDR2 SYDVKM. Deletions cut 3 bases from V and 5 bases from J, with 2 bases between. The CDR3: CASSFHNEQFF. CDR3 nucleotides: TGTGCCAGCAGTTTTCACAATGAGCAGTTCTTC.

This chain joins TRBV2 and TRBJ2-2, with D possibly TRBD1 on 5 matching bases. The CDR3 is 15 residues long. Trimming removed 5 bases at V and 6 bases at J, with 16 bases between. Germline-derived CDR1 and CDR2 are SNHLY and FYNNEI. Here the CDR3 reads CASSQFSRASGELFF. The CDR3 DNA follows: TGTGCCAGCAGTCAATTCTCCAGGGCGTCCGGGGAGCTGTTTTTT.

The rearrangement joins TRBV20-1 to TRBJ2-5, with D unresolved. V was trimmed by 3 bases and J by 4 bases, leaving 6 bases between them. The germline V gene encodes CDR1 DFQATT and CDR2 SNEGSKA (reference sequence). This CDR3 spans 11 amino acids. CDR3 in amino acids: CSARRGETQYF. The CDR3 region has the DNA TGCAGTGCTAGGAGAGGAGAGACCCAGTACTTC.

This sequence joins TRBV6-6 and TRBJ2-5; TRBD1 aligns across 9 bases. Germline V lookup: CDR1 MNHNY, CDR2 SVGAGI (reference sequence). V shed 2 bases, J shed 6 bases, and the junction held 7 bases outside the gene matches. The CDR3 has 15 amino acids. In DNA form, the CDR3 reads TGTGCCAGCAGTTACCTGGGACAGGGAGGAAAGACCCAGTACTTC. Protein product: CASSYLGQGGKTQYF.

This rearrangement joins TRBV19 to TRBJ1-1, with D hard to call. The CDR3 runs to 14 residues. The V end was cut by 3 bases, the J end by 5 bases, with 13 bases between. Per the germline V gene, CDR1 is LNHDA and CDR2 is SQIVND (reference sequence). Here the CDR3 DNA reads TGTGCCAGTAGTATTTCCGGGAGAGGAACTGAAGCTTTCTTT. Translation: CASSISGRGTEAFF.

The chain combines TRBV2 with TRBJ2-7, with TRBD2 matching over 7 bases. Germline CDR1 reads SNHLY; CDR2 reads FYNNEI. V was clipped by 11 bases and J by 11 bases; unmatched bases: 6. The CDR3 sequence is 9 residues long. The CDR3 DNA follows: TGTGCCTCAGGCGGGGGAGAGTACTTC. Protein sequence: CASGGGEYF.

V is TRBV7-6 and J is TRBJ2-7; D call uncertain. The CDR3 sequence is 17 residues long. Trimming pared 2 bases from V and 1 base from J, leaving 18 bases between. Germline assignment: CDR1 SGHVS and CDR2 FNYEAQ. The CDR3 DNA is TGTGCCAGCAGCTTAACCACCGGCGGCGGCCTTTCCTACGAGCAGTACTTC. Amino acid sequence: CASSLTTGGGLSYEQYF.

The chain recombines TRBV9 with TRBJ2-7; tentatively, D is TRBD1 or TRBD2 (5 bases each). Germline V gene data show CDR1 as SGDLS and CDR2 as YYNGEE. The length of the CDR3 is 14 residues. Trimming took off 4 bases at V and 3 bases at J, with 14 bases between the two ends. The chain's CDR3 is CASSLRDQGYEQYF. DNA of the CDR3: TGTGCCAGCAGCCTCCGGGACCAGGGCTACGAGCAGTACTTC.

The chain employs TRBV2 and TRBJ1-1; D is possibly TRBD1 (6 bases). The CDR3 runs to 14 residues. V lost 4 bases, J lost 6 bases, and 15 bases lay in between. Germline V gene lookup returns CDR1 SNHLY and CDR2 FYNNEI. The CDR3 coding sequence is TGTGCCAGCAGTGTACTTCAGGGGAAGGCTGAAGCTTTCTTT. Its protein product is CASSVLQGKAEAFF.

The chain recombines TRBV10-3 with TRBJ2-6, with TRBD1 matching over 10 bases. Germline V gene sequence: CDR1 ENHRY, CDR2 SYGVKD. CDR3 length: 16 amino acids. V gave up 10 bases and J gave up 0 bases; unmatched junction bases: 6. In DNA form, the CDR3 reads TGTGCCACCGCGGGACAGGGGACCTCTGGGGCCAACGTCCTGACTTTC. Encoded protein: CATAGQGTSGANVLTF.

This chain uses TRBV6-5 with TRBJ2-7, with 9 bases fitting TRBD2. CDR3 length equals 15 residues. CDR1 is MNHEY, CDR2 SVGAGI, per germline. V shed 4 bases and J 3 bases; nucleotides not matched to a gene: 7. CDR3 in DNA: TGTGCCAGCAGTTCCGCGGGGGGGCAGGTCTACGAGCAGTACTTC. It codes for CASSSAGGQVYEQYF.

The V gene is TRBV7-2, the J gene TRBJ2-1, with D perhaps matching TRBD1 or TRBD2 (5 bases each). Trimming pared 2 bases from V and 12 bases from J, leaving 14 bases between. The CDR3 loop spans 13 amino acids. CDR1 is SGHTA and CDR2 is FQGNSA in the germline V gene. The CDR3 loop is CASSLPPAGTQFF. The CDR3 bases are TGTGCCAGCAGCTTACCCCCGGCCGGGACGCAGTTCTTC.

This chain links TRBV4-3 with TRBJ1-3; no firm D call. V dropped 0 bases and J dropped 0 bases, with 3 bases sitting between them. Germline CDR1 LGHNA, CDR2 YSLEER. The CDR3 has 14 amino acids. The CDR3 reads CASSQDRSGNTIYF. CDR3 DNA: TGCGCCAGCAGCCAAGATCGCTCTGGAAACACCATATATTTT.

The V gene is TRBV7-2, the J gene TRBJ2-1, with D tentatively TRBD2 (7 bases). In germline, CDR1 is SGHTA, CDR2 FQGNSA. Between the trimmed V and J ends, which lost 5 bases and 8 bases, there was a span of 13 bases. The CDR3 consists of 13 residues. The CDR3 is CASSRGGGDEQFF. The DNA of the CDR3 is TGTGCCAGCAGCAGGGGGGGAGGCGATGAGCAGTTCTTC.

The chain recombines TRBV6-4 with TRBJ2-7; 11 bases align to TRBD1. CDR3 size: 17 residues. The V and J ends lost 3 bases and 7 bases, in that order; junction bases with no gene match: 14. Germline lookup yields CDR1 MRHNA and CDR2 SNTAGT. CDR3 in amino acids: CASSDRTGGLRKREQYF. In DNA, the CDR3 is TGTGCCAGCAGTGATCGGACAGGGGGCCTTCGGAAGAGGGAGCAGTACTTC.

The chain links TRBV29-1 to TRBJ1-4; D unresolved. Germline loops: CDR1 SQVTM, CDR2 ANQGSEA. This CDR3 comprises 12 residues. Trimming stripped 4 bases from V and 4 bases from J, with 7 bases between. CDR3 protein: CSVGPNNEKLFF. CDR3 nucleotide sequence: TGCAGCGTTGGTCCTAATAATGAAAAACTGTTTTTT.

The gene calls are TRBV15 and TRBJ1-3; no clear D gene. The CDR3 is 16 amino acids. V lost 0 bases to trimming and J lost 4 bases, with 13 bases between them. Germline CDR1 reads LNHNV; CDR2 reads YYDKDF (reference sequence). For the CDR3, the DNA is TGTGCCACCAGCAGAGATCGTTGGGCTACAGGAAACACCATATATTTT. Translating gives CATSRDRWATGNTIYF. Based on the CDR3 plus reference TRBV15 and TRBJ1-3, the full variable domain is DAMVIQNPRYQVTQFGKPVTLSCSQTLNHNVMYWYQQKSSQAPKLLFHYYDKDFNNEADTPDNFQSRRPNTSFCFLDIRSPGLGDTAMYLCATSRDRWATGNTIYFGEGSWLTVV.

This clone was observed a handful of times. This sequence joins TRBV7-2 and TRBJ2-1; maybe TRBD1 (5 bases). Germline loops: CDR1 SGHTA, CDR2 FQGNSA. CDR3 size: 16 residues. The ends were cut back, 5 bases at V and 3 bases at J, with 17 bases in the middle. In nucleotides, the CDR3 is TGTGCCAGCAGCCTCACCGCGACAGCAAGCTACAATGAGCAGTTCTTC. This encodes CASSLTATASYNEQFF.

V and J are TRBV5-1 and TRBJ1-1; tentative D call: TRBD1 (6 bases). Trimming left V 0 bases short and J 1 base short, with 10 bases between. The CDR3 spans 15 residues. In germline, CDR1 is SGHRS, CDR2 YFSETQ. Here the CDR3 DNA reads TGCGCCAGCAGCTTGGCCGGACAGACGAACACTGAAGCTTTCTTT. It is translated as CASSLAGQTNTEAFF.

The chain uses TRBV27 and TRBJ1-2; D call uncertain. CDR3 length: 13 residues. V was trimmed by 0 bases and J by 6 bases, leaving 8 bases between them. The V gene's germline CDR1 is MNHEY and CDR2 SMNVEV (reference sequence). CDR3 in amino acids: CASSLSSWDGYTF. In DNA, the CDR3 is TGTGCCAGCAGTTTATCGAGTTGGGATGGCTACACCTTC.

The gene calls are TRBV4-1 and TRBJ2-3, with unresolved D. Germline lookup yields CDR1 MGHRA and CDR2 YSYEKL. V was cut by 2 bases and J by 3 bases, with 9 bases left in between. The length of the CDR3 is 14 residues. The CDR3 is CASSQNTWTDTQYF. The CDR3 bases are TGCGCCAGCAGCCAAAACACCTGGACAGATACGCAGTATTTT.

This rearrangement joins TRBV30 to TRBJ1-1; D not resolved. The CDR3 sequence is 15 residues long. V was clipped by 1 base and J by 0 bases, with 12 bases between them. CDR1 is GTSNPN and CDR2 is SVGIG in the germline V gene (reference sequence). CDR3 residues: CAWSAGNLLNTEAFF. The CDR3 DNA follows: TGTGCCTGGAGTGCCGGGAACCTCCTGAACACTGAAGCTTTCTTT. Together with reference TRBV30 and TRBJ1-1, the CDR3 gives the full variable domain: SQTIHQWPATLVQPVGSPLSLECTVEGTSNPNLYWYRQAAGRGLQLLFYSVGIGQISSEVPQNLSASRPQDRQFILSSKKLLLSDSGFYLCAWSAGNLLNTEAFFGQGTRLTVV.

The chain uses TRBV7-8 and TRBJ2-2; the D is unclear. The CDR3 sequence is 13 residues long. Germline lookup yields CDR1 SGHVS and CDR2 FQNEAQ. V was pared by 5 bases and J by 3 bases, with 7 bases between. The CDR3 bases are TGTGCCAGCAGCAATTGGGACACCGGGGAGCTGTTTTTT. This gives the protein CASSNWDTGELFF.

This clone occurred a few times. CDR3 amino acids: CASSFDREGVRNEKLFF. As DNA, the CDR3 is TGCGCCAGCAGCTTTGACAGGGAAGGGGTACGGAATGAAAAACTGTTTTTT. V usage is TRBV4-1 and J usage is TRBJ1-4; 7 bases align to TRBD1. CDR3 length: 17 residues. CDR1 is MGHRA and CDR2 is YSYEKL in the germline V gene. Trimming cost V 5 bases and J 5 bases; bases outside gene matches: 14.

CDR3 nucleotide sequence: TGTGCCAGTAGCACCGACACCCTCCGGGACACGATAGGCTACACCTTC. Amino acid sequence: CASSTDTLRDTIGYTF. The genes are TRBV19 and TRBJ1-2, with D perhaps matching TRBD1 (6 bases). CDR1 is LNHDA and CDR2 is SQIVND in the germline V gene (reference sequence). The CDR3 loop spans 16 amino acids. V gave up 6 bases and J gave up 8 bases, with 25 bases separating them.

The rearrangement uses TRBV7-6 and TRBJ2-1; 11 nucleotides line up with TRBD1. There are 16 residues in the CDR3. V lost 5 bases to trimming and J lost 7 bases; unmatched junction nucleotides: 10. Germline loops: CDR1 SGHVS, CDR2 FNYEAQ. Here the CDR3 DNA reads TGTGCCAGCAGCCCGCGGACAGGGGGCATATGGAATGAGCAGTTCTTC. This codes for CASSPRTGGIWNEQFF.

The gene calls are TRBV10-3 and TRBJ1-6, with 7 bases that match TRBD1. J was trimmed by 6 bases and V by 10 bases; bases with no gene match: 9. The CDR3 runs 14 residues. The germline V gene has CDR1 ENHRY and CDR2 SYGVKD. The CDR3 is CASMRQGVNSPLHF. CDR3 nucleotide sequence: TGTGCCAGCATGCGACAGGGAGTTAATTCACCCCTCCACTTT.

The CDR3 coding sequence is TGCGCCAGCAGCCAAGACCCGACAGGGACACCGGAAAAACTGTTTTTT. Amino acid sequence: CASSQDPTGTPEKLFF. This chain uses TRBV4-3 with TRBJ1-4, with 7 bases fitting TRBD1. CDR1 is LGHNA, CDR2 YSLEER, per germline. V was pared by 0 bases and J by 8 bases, with 9 bases of the junction left unmatched. This CDR3 has 16 residues.